The 17 T cell receptor beta chains listed next were all sequenced from one sample in a study of blood T cell repertoires in COVID-19. The protocol was immunoSEQ multiplex PCR, while the TCRdb copy is restricted to in-frame clones and leaves out a portion. The sample includes around 100,000 clones, around 87% seen only once; the top ten take about 5.7%. The sequencing sample was made of peripheral blood. All receptors derive from a woman between 45 and 65 years old with COVID-19, enrolled during active disease.

V gene TRBV7-9 combines with J gene TRBJ2-7; 12 nucleotides line up with TRBD1. The CDR3 loop spans 14 amino acids. CDR1 is SEHNR, CDR2 FQNEAQ, per germline (reference sequence). V was clipped by 6 bases and J by 7 bases; unmatched bases: 7. CDR3 residues: CASRGQGAMREQYF. The CDR3 DNA reads TGTGCCAGCAGGGGACAGGGGGCGATGCGGGAGCAGTACTTC.

The V call is TRBV27, the J call TRBJ1-2; D is unresolved. CDR1 MNHEY and CDR2 SMNVEV come from the germline V gene (reference sequence). CDR3 size: 13 residues. V was clipped by 3 bases and J by 1 base, with 6 bases between them. CDR3: CASSLYINYGYTF. In DNA, the CDR3 is TGTGCCAGCAGTTTGTACATTAACTATGGCTACACCTTC.

This clone occurred once. This chain links TRBV4-1 with TRBJ2-2, with 7 nucleotides matching TRBD1. Germline V gene lookup returns CDR1 MGHRA and CDR2 YSYEKL. The CDR3 runs 17 residues. The V segment lost 4 bases and the J segment 0 bases; nucleotides outside the gene matches: 8. The CDR3 is CASSLPGGTANTGELFF. The CDR3 bases are TGCGCCAGCAGCCTCCCAGGTGGGACAGCGAACACCGGGGAGCTGTTTTTT.

The chain combines TRBV14 with TRBJ1-1; D ambiguous. In germline, CDR1 is SGHDN, CDR2 FVKESK. The CDR3 extends over 14 amino acids. Trimming pared 2 bases from V and 2 bases from J, leaving 9 bases between. DNA for the CDR3: TGTGCCAGCAGCCAATTATTACAAAACACTGAAGCTTTCTTT. It translates to CASSQLLQNTEAFF.

The J gene is TRBJ1-1, the V gene TRBV7-2, with D possibly TRBD1 on 6 matching bases. CDR1 is SGHTA, CDR2 FQGNSA, per germline. The germline V and J ends were trimmed by 5 bases and 0 bases, with 19 bases remaining between them. This CDR3 spans 17 amino acids. The DNA for the CDR3 is TGTGCCAGCAGCCCCCGGGGGGGGCTCTTAATGAACACTGAAGCTTTCTTT. Protein product: CASSPRGGLLMNTEAFF.

This chain joins TRBV2 and TRBJ2-1; D not certain. The germline V gene has CDR1 SNHLY and CDR2 FYNNEI. The length of the CDR3 is 12 residues. Trimming took off 9 bases at V and 2 bases at J, with 8 bases between the two ends. CDR3 bases: TGTGCCAGTTCTAGAGCCTACAATGAGCAGTTCTTC. Its translation: CASSRAYNEQFF.

The rearrangement joins TRBV5-1 to TRBJ1-6; 8 bases match TRBD1. Germline trimming cut 0 bases from V and 9 bases from J; bases unmatched to any gene: 5. The CDR3 consists of 15 residues. Germline V gene data show CDR1 as SGHRS and CDR2 as YFSETQ. The CDR3 DNA follows: TGCGCCAGCAGCTTGGATCAGGGGGCAGGTTCACCCCTCCACTTT. Its protein product is CASSLDQGAGSPLHF.

The chain uses TRBV23-1 and TRBJ2-7, with D possibly being TRBD2 (5 bases). TRBV23-1 is sorted into the ORF group, with uncertain function. The CDR3 sequence is 14 residues long. Trimming shortened V by 7 bases and J by 5 bases, and 18 bases separated the two germline ends. CDR3 protein: CASTHGRAGHEQYF. CDR3 coding DNA: TGCGCCAGCACTCATGGGCGGGCGGGTCACGAGCAGTACTTC.

The CDR3 loop reads CASRAEHYEQYF. CDR3 DNA sequence: TGCGCCAGCAGGGCTGAACACTACGAGCAGTACTTC. The chain is built from TRBV4-3 and TRBJ2-7; D uncertain. Germline V gene sequence: CDR1 LGHNA, CDR2 YSLEER. Trimming stripped 6 bases from V and 3 bases from J, with 9 bases between. The CDR3 totals 12 residues.

This chain joins TRBV5-8 and TRBJ2-1; D is possibly TRBD1 (5 bases). V shed 2 bases and J shed 15 bases, with 18 bases lying between them. Germline V gene lookup returns CDR1 SGHTS and CDR2 YDEGEE. The CDR3 sequence is 13 residues long. In DNA, the CDR3 is TGTGCCAGCAGCTTTTATACTGGGTCAAGGGGGTTCTTC. It specifies CASSFYTGSRGFF.

The chain uses TRBV3-1 (or the pseudogene TRBV3-2) and TRBJ1-1; D might be TRBD1 (5 bases). CDR1 LGHDT and CDR2 YNNKEL come from the germline V gene (reference sequence). CDR3 length: 12 residues. V was cut by 0 bases and J by 6 bases, with 5 bases left in between. The CDR3 region has the DNA TGTGCCAGCAGCCAAGAACAGGCTGAAGCTTTCTTT. Protein sequence: CASSQEQAEAFF.

This sequence joins TRBV7-2 and TRBJ2-7; TRBD2 matches 15 bases. V lost 6 bases to trimming and J lost 2 bases; unmatched junction nucleotides: 5. Germline CDR1 is SGHTA and CDR2 is FQGNSA. The CDR3 runs to 16 residues. CDR3: CASRGLAGGEAYEQYF. CDR3 nucleotides: TGTGCCAGCAGGGGACTAGCGGGGGGTGAAGCCTACGAGCAGTACTTC.

The J gene is TRBJ1-6, the V gene TRBV11-2; no firm D call. Looked up from germline, CDR1 is SGHAT and CDR2 is FQNNGV. The V and J ends lost 5 bases and 5 bases respectively, with 4 bases between them. The CDR3 loop spans 12 amino acids. Here the CDR3 DNA reads TGTGCCAGCAGCCTAAATAATTCACCCCTCCACTTT. Translation gives CASSLNNSPLHF.

The chain uses TRBV28 and TRBJ1-2; TRBD1 agrees at 8 bases. This CDR3 spans 16 amino acids. Germline CDR1 MDHEN, CDR2 SYDVKM. V lost 5 bases and J lost 8; bases outside the gene matches: 16. CDR3 sequence reads: CASSRSGAGGAKGYTF. DNA for the CDR3: TGTGCCAGCAGTCGTTCTGGGGCAGGGGGCGCGAAGGGCTACACCTTC.

Here the CDR3 reads CASRVSGTYTDTQYF. The CDR3 bases are TGTGCCAGCAGGGTTTCCGGGACTTACACAGATACGCAGTATTTT. V is TRBV25-1 and J is TRBJ2-3, with D possibly matching TRBD2 (6 bases). Germline lookup yields CDR1 MGHDK and CDR2 SYGVNS. Deletions cut 6 bases from V and 2 bases from J, with 15 bases between. The CDR3 length is 15 residues.

The chain is built from TRBV6-6 and TRBJ2-7; TRBD2 might be the D (5 bases). The CDR3 has 17 residues. Germline CDR1 reads MNHNY; CDR2 reads SVGAGI (reference sequence). The V end was cut by 5 bases, the J end by 0 bases, with 20 bases between. CDR3: CASSLSKGGGPSYEQYF. CDR3 nucleotides: TGTGCCAGCAGTCTTTCCAAGGGTGGCGGGCCCTCCTACGAGCAGTACTTC.

This chain joins TRBV6-6 and TRBJ2-3, with 9 bases aligning to TRBD2. The CDR3 length is 14 residues. Germline-derived CDR1 and CDR2 are MNHNY and SVGAGI (reference sequence). J was trimmed by 6 bases and V by 5 bases; bases with no gene match: 6. The CDR3 loop is CASSPGTSLDTQYF. Written as DNA, the CDR3 is TGTGCCAGCAGTCCCGGGACTAGCTTGGATACGCAGTATTTT.